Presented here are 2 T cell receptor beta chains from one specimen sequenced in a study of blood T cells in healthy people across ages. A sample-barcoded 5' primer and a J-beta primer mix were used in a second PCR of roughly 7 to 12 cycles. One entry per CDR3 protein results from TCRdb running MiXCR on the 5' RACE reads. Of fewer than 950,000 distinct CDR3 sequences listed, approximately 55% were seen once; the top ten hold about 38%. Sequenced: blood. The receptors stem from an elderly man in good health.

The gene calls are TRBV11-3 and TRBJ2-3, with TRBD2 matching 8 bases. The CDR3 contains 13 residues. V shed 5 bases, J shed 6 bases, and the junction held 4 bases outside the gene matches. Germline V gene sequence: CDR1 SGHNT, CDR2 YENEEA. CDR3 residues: CASSHGTSDTQYF. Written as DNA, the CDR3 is TGTGCCAGCAGCCACGGGACTAGTGATACGCAGTATTTT.

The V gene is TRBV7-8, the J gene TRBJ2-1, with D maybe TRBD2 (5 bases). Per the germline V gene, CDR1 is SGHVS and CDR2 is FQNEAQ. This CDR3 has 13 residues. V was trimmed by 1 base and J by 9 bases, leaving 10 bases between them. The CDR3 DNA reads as TGTGCCAGCAGCTTAGACCCTAGCCGTGAGCAGTTCTTC. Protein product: CASSLDPSREQFF. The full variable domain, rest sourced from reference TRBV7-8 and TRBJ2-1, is GAGVSQSPRYKVAKRGQDVALRCDPISGHVSLFWYQQALGQGPEFLTYFQNEAQLDKSGLPSDRFFAERPEGSVSTLKIQRTQQEDSAVYLCASSLDPSREQFFGPGTRLTVL.